Given below is one T cell receptor (beta chain) in context. Its antigen is not identified. TCRdb's copy holds only in-frame clones and misses some; the assay was immunoSEQ multiplex PCR. Among tens of thousands of clones listed, 80% were seen once. V dropped 0 bases and J dropped 4; count of bases not matched to a gene: 25. This CDR3 has 22 amino acids. In germline, CDR1 is PRHDT, CDR2 FYEKMQ (reference sequence). The data were taken from a study of Siglec-9 on CD8 T cells in melanoma. Overall study results and limits: An effector memory CD8+ T-cell subset seemingly accumulating in melanoma was reportedly marked and regulated by Siglec-9.

The sequence was collected from a human donor in good health. The material sequenced was Siglec-9- CD8+ T cells sorted from blood. This chain uses TRBV13 with TRBJ2-3; 7 positions match TRBD1. The CDR3 region is CASSLGRAPPGIQGQLADTQYF. DNA for the CDR3: TGTGCCAGCAGCTTAGGGAGGGCACCCCCGGGGATACAGGGGCAGTTGGCAGATACGCAGTATTTT.